The present T cell receptor (beta chain) was sequenced within a study of blood T cell repertoires in COVID-19. About the research overall: T cells, B-cell-depleted T cells, or PBMCs supplied cDNA or gDNA.

This table comes from immunoSEQ multiplex PCR, and its TCRdb copy is limited to in-frame clones, with some not included. The table records fewer than 45,000 clones, over 75% of them present only once. V dropped 7 bases and J dropped 6 bases, with 24 bases sitting between them. Germline loops: CDR1 SQVTM, CDR2 ANQGSEA. The CDR3 is made up of 15 amino acids. The sample comprised peripheral blood. This clonotype originated in a man in his forties with active or convalescent COVID-19. The rearrangement links TRBV29-1 to TRBJ1-2; the D gene is possibly TRBD1 (6 bases). CDR3 residues: CSATNTPRGADGYTF. CDR3 DNA: TGCAGCGCCACCAACACACCCCGGGGGGCGGATGGCTACACCTTC.